The clone carrying this TCR beta chain was detected once. The antigen remains undetermined. The germline CDR1 and CDR2 sequences are MNHEY and SMNVEV (reference sequence). The CDR3 extends over 15 amino acids. V dropped 4 bases and J dropped 1; count of bases not matched to a gene: 7. Specified treatment: approximately nine-day PBMC culture with coronavirus spike peptide pools or control peptides (ViraFEST assay). For ViraFEST, peptide pools expanded antigen-specific T cells, after which the TCRs were sequenced. The sample originates from a study of vaccination and CD4 T cells after COVID-19. Sequenced with the Oncomine TCR Beta short-read assay was DNA taken from cultured CD4+ T cells. The source of extracted genomic DNA was cultured CD4+ T cells. One entry per CDR3 protein results from TCRdb running MiXCR on the PCR reads. Here the sample spans some 10,000 distinct CDR3 sequences, approximately 41% being singletons.

Study conclusions and caveats: Nearly all convalescent vaccine-specific clones, 304 of 307, recognized only SARS-CoV-2 spike.

Sample: CD4+ T cells from blood, cultured in vitro. The rearrangement links TRBV27 to TRBJ2-7; 7 bases align to TRBD1. This clonotype was sampled from a human donor who had recovered from COVID-19. CDR3 bases: TGTGCCAGCAGTTCGGGACAGATAACGTCCTACGAGCAGTACTTC. It is translated as CASSSGQITSYEQYF.